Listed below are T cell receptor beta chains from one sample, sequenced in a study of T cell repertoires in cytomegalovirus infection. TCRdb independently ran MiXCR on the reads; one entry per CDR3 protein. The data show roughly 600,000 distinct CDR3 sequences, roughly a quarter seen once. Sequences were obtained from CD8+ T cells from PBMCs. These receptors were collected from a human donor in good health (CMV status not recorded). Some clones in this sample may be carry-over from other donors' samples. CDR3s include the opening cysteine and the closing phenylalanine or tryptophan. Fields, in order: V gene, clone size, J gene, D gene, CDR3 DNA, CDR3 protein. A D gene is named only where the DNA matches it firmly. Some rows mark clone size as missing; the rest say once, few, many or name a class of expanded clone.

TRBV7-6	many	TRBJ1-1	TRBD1	TGTGCCAGCAGCTTAGCGTCTAGGACAGGGGAAGCTTTCTTT	CASSLASRTGEAFF
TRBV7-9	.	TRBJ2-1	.	TGTGCCAGCATCCTCAGCCAGGGCGGCTCCTACAATGAGCAGTTCTTC	CASILSQGGSYNEQFF
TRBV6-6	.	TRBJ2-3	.	TGTGCCAGCGCGGGGTGGGGCACAGATACGCAGTATTTT	CASAGWGTDTQYF
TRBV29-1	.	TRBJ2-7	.	TGCAGCGTGAGGAATTACGGGGGCTCCTACGAGCAGTACTTC	CSVRNYGGSYEQYF
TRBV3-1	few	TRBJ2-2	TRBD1	TGTGCCAGCAGCCACTGGACAGGGGTTTACGGGGAGCTGTTTTTT	CASSHWTGVYGELFF
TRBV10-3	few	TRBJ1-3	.	TGTGCCATCAGCGACAGTGGACGCTCTGGAAACACCATATATTTT	CAISDSGRSGNTIYF
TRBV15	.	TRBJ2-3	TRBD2	TGTGCCACCAGCAGAGAACGGGAGGTGACAGATACGCAGTATTTT	CATSREREVTDTQYF
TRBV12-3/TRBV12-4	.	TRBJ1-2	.	TGTGCCAGCAGCCTCGCCGGGACATCGTATGTGGGCTACACCTTC	CASSLAGTSYVGYTF
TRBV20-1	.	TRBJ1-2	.	TGCAGTGCTAGAGACCCCGGGACGCGCTATGGCTACACCTTC	CSARDPGTRYGYTF
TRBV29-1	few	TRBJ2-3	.	TGCAGCGTTCCCCTGCGGAACACAGATACGCAGTATTTT	CSVPLRNTDTQYF
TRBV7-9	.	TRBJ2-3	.	TGTGCCAGCAGTTATGGGGGGGCCTTGATCGTGTTT	CASSYGGALIVF
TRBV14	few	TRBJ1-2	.	TGTGCCAGCAGCAAGGACAAGGCCTACTATGGCTACACCTTC	CASSKDKAYYGYTF
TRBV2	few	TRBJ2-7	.	TGTGCCAGCAGTGATTCGGAAATCTCCTACGAGCAGTACTTC	CASSDSEISYEQYF
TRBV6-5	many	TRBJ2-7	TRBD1	TGTGCCAGCAGTTACTCGGCCATGGGACAGGGGCTCTACGAGCAGTACTTC	CASSYSAMGQGLYEQYF
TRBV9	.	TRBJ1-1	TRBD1	TGTGCCACCGGGACAGGCGCGAACACTGAAGCTTTCTTT	CATGTGANTEAFF
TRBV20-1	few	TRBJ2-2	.	TGCAGTGCCCCAGGGTCCGGGGAGCTGTTTTTT	CSAPGSGELFF
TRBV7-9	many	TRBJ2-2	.	TGTGCCACCACCCCCGGGGAGCTGTTTTTT	CATTPGELFF
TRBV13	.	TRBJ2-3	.	TGTGCCAGCAGCTTAGGCACTAGCAGCTTTTACACAGATATGCAGTATTTT	CASSLGTSSFYTDMQYF
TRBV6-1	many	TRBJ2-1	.	TGTGCCAGCAGTGAATTCAGTACCTACAATGAGCAGTTCTTC	CASSEFSTYNEQFF
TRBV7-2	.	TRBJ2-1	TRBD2	TGTGCCAGCATTGGCGGGGGTCCCAATGAGCAGTTCTTC	CASIGGGPNEQFF
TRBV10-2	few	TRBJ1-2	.	TGCGCCAGCAGTGGGCAGGGCAGCGGCTACACCTTC	CASSGQGSGYTF
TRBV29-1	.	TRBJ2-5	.	TGCAGCGTTGAAATCATGGAGACCCAGTACTTC	CSVEIMETQYF
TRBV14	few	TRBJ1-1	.	TGTGCCAGCAGCCAACGTTGGATGGGCACTGAAGCTTTCTTT	CASSQRWMGTEAFF
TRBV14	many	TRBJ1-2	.	TGTGCCAGCAGCCAAGAATTCGGGACTAACTATGGCTACACCTTC	CASSQEFGTNYGYTF
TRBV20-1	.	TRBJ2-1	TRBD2	TGCAGTGCCCCGACCCCAGCGGGGGGGCGGTACAATGAGCAGTTCTTC	CSAPTPAGGRYNEQFF
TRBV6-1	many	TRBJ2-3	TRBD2	TGTGCCAGCAGTCCTGTCCTAGCGGGGGGCCTCGGAGATACGCAGTATTTT	CASSPVLAGGLGDTQYF
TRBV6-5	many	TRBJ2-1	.	TGTGCCAGCAGTTACAGGGTCACCCAATGGGAGCAGTTCTTC	CASSYRVTQWEQFF
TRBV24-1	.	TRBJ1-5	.	TGTGCCACCAGTGAAGGCCCCACGACCAATCAGCCCCAGCATTTT	CATSEGPTTNQPQHF
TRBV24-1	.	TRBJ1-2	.	TGTGCCACCAGTGAAGGGGACGGCTACACCTTC	CATSEGDGYTF
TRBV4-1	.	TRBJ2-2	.	TGCGCCAGCAGCAAAAGGGGGAACACCGGGGAGCTGTTTTTT	CASSKRGNTGELFF
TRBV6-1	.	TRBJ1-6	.	TGTGCCAGCAGGGCTTATAATTCACCCCTCCACTTT	CASRAYNSPLHF
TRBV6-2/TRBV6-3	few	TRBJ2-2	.	TGTGCCAGCGGCTGGGGGACTGACACCGGGGAGCTGTTTTTT	CASGWGTDTGELFF
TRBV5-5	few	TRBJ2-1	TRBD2	TGTGCCAGCAGGCCGGGAGGGACTCACAATGAGCAGTTCTTC	CASRPGGTHNEQFF
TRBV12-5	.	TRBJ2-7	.	TGTGCTAGTGGTTTCATAGGCGAGCAGTACTTC	CASGFIGEQYF
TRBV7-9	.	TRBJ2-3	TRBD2	TGTGCCAGCAGCTCCCATGGACTAGCGGGGTCCACAGATACGCAGTATTTT	CASSSHGLAGSTDTQYF
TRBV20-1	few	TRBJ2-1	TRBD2	TGCAGTGCTAGCCAGGGACTAGCGGGGGGACCCTACAATGAGCAGTTCTTC	CSASQGLAGGPYNEQFF
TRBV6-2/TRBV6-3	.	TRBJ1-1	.	TGTGCCAGCAGTTTCGTCAGGAACACTGAAGCTTTCTTT	CASSFVRNTEAFF
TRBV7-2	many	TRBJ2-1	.	TGTGCCAGCAGCTTAGAGGCGGGGCACAATGAGCAGTTCTTC	CASSLEAGHNEQFF
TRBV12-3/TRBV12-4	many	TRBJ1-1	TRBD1	TGTGCCAGCAGTTTAGCGATGACAGGGGAAGCTTTCTTT	CASSLAMTGEAFF